The 13 T cell receptor beta chains below all came from one sample that was sequenced in a study of long-term antiretroviral therapy in people with HIV. Survey level was the resolution at which the v3.0 immunoSEQ assay ran. Profiling relied on immunoSEQ multiplex PCR, and the TCRdb table lists in-frame clones only, not all of them. The sample has 23,000 or so clones; 76% are singletons. The sequencing used unsorted PBMCs, collected 0.5 years after starting antiretroviral therapy. These receptors came from a woman between 35 and 50 years old with HIV.

CDR3 sequence: CASSPAGGDQPQHF. In DNA, the CDR3 is TGTGCCAGCAGTCCGGCTGGAGGGGATCAGCCCCAGCATTTT. V and J are TRBV25-1 and TRBJ1-5; D possibly corresponds to TRBD1 (5 bases). From germline, CDR1 is MGHDK and CDR2 SYGVNS. This CDR3 spans 14 amino acids. Trimming cost V 5 bases and J 5 bases, with 13 bases left between them.

V is TRBV5-4 and J is TRBJ1-2; no clear D gene. Germline V CDR1 and CDR2: SGHNT, YYREEE (reference sequence). This CDR3 comprises 13 residues. The germline V and J ends were trimmed by 2 bases and 3 bases, with 8 bases remaining between them. The DNA for the CDR3 is TGTGCCAGCAGCTTCGGAGCGGACTATGGCTACACCTTC. Protein sequence: CASSFGADYGYTF. The full variable domain, with the rest looked up from reference TRBV5-4 and TRBJ1-2, is ETGVTQSPTHLIKTRGQQVTLRCSSQSGHNTVSWYQQALGQGPQFIFQYYREEENGRGNFPPRFSGLQFPNYSSELNVNALELDDSALYLCASSFGADYGYTFGSGTRLTVV.

The chain is built from TRBV19 and TRBJ2-3, with TRBD2 matching 8 bases. Germline values: CDR1 LNHDA, CDR2 SQIVND (reference sequence). There are 16 residues in the CDR3. The trim removed 3 bases at V and 1 base at J, leaving 6 bases unmatched. The CDR3 is CASSIGSGGRTDTQYF. The DNA for the CDR3 is TGTGCCAGTAGTATTGGGTCGGGGGGGCGCACAGATACGCAGTATTTT.

This clone is a singleton in its sample. The V call is TRBV6-5, the J call TRBJ2-7, with D perhaps assigned TRBD1 or TRBD2 (5 bases each). The germline V and J ends were trimmed by 2 bases and 3 bases, with 11 bases remaining between them. This CDR3 comprises 14 residues. The germline V gene encodes CDR1 MNHEY and CDR2 SVGAGI. The CDR3 protein is CASSYEGSSYEQYF. The CDR3, as DNA: TGTGCCAGCAGTTACGAGGGGAGCAGCTACGAGCAGTACTTC.

J is TRBJ2-3 and V is TRBV5-1, with TRBD2 identical over 8 bases. CDR3 length equals 15 residues. After removal of 0 bases from V and 2 bases from J, the junction contained 2 bases not matched to a gene. Germline V gene sequence: CDR1 SGHRS, CDR2 YFSETQ. The CDR3: CASSLGGGTTDTQYF. The DNA of the CDR3 is TGCGCCAGCAGCTTGGGCGGGGGGACCACAGATACGCAGTATTTT.

The J gene is TRBJ2-2, the V gene TRBV4-3, with D tentatively TRBD2 (7 bases). CDR1 is LGHNA, CDR2 YSLEER, per germline. This CDR3 has 17 residues. The V gene lost 0 bases and the J gene lost 6 bases, with 17 bases spanning the gap. In nucleotides, the CDR3 is TGCGCCAGCAGCCAAGATGTACGGGGGGCAAGGTCCGGGGAGCTGTTTTTT. Its translation: CASSQDVRGARSGELFF.

CDR3 loop: CASRAAGSSYNEQFF. As DNA, the CDR3 is TGTGCCAGCAGAGCAGCGGGTAGCTCCTACAATGAGCAGTTCTTC. The V call is TRBV5-4, the J call TRBJ2-1, with D possibly matching TRBD2 (6 bases). Trimming took off 5 bases at V and 0 bases at J, with 12 bases between the two ends. The CDR3 covers 15 residues. Germline V lookup: CDR1 SGHNT, CDR2 YYREEE (reference sequence).

In its sample, this clone was seen a few times. This chain joins TRBV4-2 and TRBJ1-2, with 10 bases that match TRBD1. After removal of 3 bases from V and 7 bases from J, the junction contained 14 bases not matched to a gene. Germline CDR1 LGHNA, CDR2 YNFKEQ. The CDR3 covers 17 residues. The CDR3 DNA is TGTGCCAGCAGCCACCCAACCTGGCGGGACAGGGGAGGTGGCTACACCTTC. Its protein product is CASSHPTWRDRGGGYTF.

This chain connects TRBV4-1 to TRBJ1-1, with D perhaps TRBD1 (5 bases). This CDR3 contains 14 residues. Germline CDR1 reads MGHRA; CDR2 reads YSYEKL. V was trimmed by 7 bases and J by 4 bases, leaving 16 bases between them. CDR3 DNA sequence: TGCGCCAGCACCGCGCGGGGGTTCGGCACTGAAGCTTTCTTT. This sequence encodes CASTARGFGTEAFF.

CDR3 sequence reads: CASSLDPVSSYNEQFF. The CDR3 DNA follows: TGTGCCAGCAGCTTGGATCCTGTTAGCTCCTACAATGAGCAGTTCTTC. V and J are TRBV5-6 and TRBJ2-1; no clear D gene. V lost 0 bases to trimming and J lost 0 bases, with 10 bases between them. The CDR3 has 16 residues. From germline, CDR1 is SGHDT and CDR2 YYEEEE.

The V and J genes are TRBV4-1 and TRBJ2-5; D assignment may be TRBD1 or TRBD2 (5 bases each). This CDR3 region has 14 residues. Between the trimmed V and J ends, which lost 7 bases and 5 bases, there was a span of 17 bases. Germline V gene lookup returns CDR1 MGHRA and CDR2 YSYEKL. CDR3 bases: TGCGCCAGCAAACTGTCTTGGGGGTCGGAGACCCAGTACTTC. Translation gives CASKLSWGSETQYF.

The rearrangement links TRBV5-5 to TRBJ1-2; unclear D gene. Deletions cut 4 bases from V and 7 bases from J, with 11 bases between. The CDR3 is made up of 12 amino acids. The germline CDR1 and CDR2 sequences are SGHKS and YYEKEE (reference sequence). CDR3 protein: CASSQGRSGYTF. The CDR3 DNA is TGTGCCAGCAGCCAAGGGCGGTCTGGCTACACCTTC.

This clone was detected a few times. This chain uses TRBV25-1 with TRBJ2-7, with a tentative D call TRBD2 (5 bases). Germline CDR1 reads MGHDK; CDR2 reads SYGVNS. The CDR3 has 14 amino acids. V was trimmed by 3 bases and J by 5 bases, leaving 14 bases between them. The CDR3 spells CASSDLAGEDEQYF. In nucleotides, the CDR3 is TGTGCCAGCAGTGATTTGGCCGGGGAAGACGAGCAGTACTTC.